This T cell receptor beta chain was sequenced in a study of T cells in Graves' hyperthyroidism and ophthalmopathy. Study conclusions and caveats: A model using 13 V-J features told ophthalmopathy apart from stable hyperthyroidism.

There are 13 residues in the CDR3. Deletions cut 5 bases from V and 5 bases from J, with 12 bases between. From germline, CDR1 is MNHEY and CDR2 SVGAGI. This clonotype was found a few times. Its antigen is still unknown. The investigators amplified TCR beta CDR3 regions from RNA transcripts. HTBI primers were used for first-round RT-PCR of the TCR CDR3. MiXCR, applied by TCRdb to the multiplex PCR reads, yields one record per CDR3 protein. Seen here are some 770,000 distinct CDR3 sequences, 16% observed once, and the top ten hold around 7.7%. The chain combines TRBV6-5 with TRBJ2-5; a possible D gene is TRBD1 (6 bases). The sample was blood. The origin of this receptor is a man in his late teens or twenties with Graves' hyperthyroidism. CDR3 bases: TGTGCCAGCAGTACTCGACAGGACGAGACCCAGTACTTC. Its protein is CASSTRQDETQYF.